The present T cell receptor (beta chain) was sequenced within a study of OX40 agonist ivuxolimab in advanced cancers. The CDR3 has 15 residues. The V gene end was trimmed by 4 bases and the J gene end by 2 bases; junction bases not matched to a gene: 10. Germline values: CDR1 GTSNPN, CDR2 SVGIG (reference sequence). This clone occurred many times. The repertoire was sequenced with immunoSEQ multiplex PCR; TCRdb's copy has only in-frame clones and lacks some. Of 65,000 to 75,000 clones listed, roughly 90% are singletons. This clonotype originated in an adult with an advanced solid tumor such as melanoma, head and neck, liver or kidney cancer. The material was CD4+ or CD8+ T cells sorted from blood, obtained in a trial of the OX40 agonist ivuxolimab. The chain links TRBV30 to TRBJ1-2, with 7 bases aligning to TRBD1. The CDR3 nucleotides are TGTGCCTGGACATCGGACAGGCGGAGGAACTATGGCTACACCTTC. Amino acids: CAWTSDRRRNYGYTF.